This record covers a single T cell receptor beta chain. As originally analysed: Reference gene primers were amplified, and this amplification served to estimate nucleated cell counts. Some clones are missing from TCRdb's copy, which holds only in-frame ones; the method was immunoSEQ multiplex PCR. The V and J calls and the clone size are those of that table, but D and trimming were determined from the DNA. The sample records 380,000 or so clones, around 90% being singletons. The sample is drawn from a study of blood T cell repertoires in COVID-19. On the study more broadly: Acute and convalescent COVID-19 samples came from the United States, Italy and Spain.

The CDR3 length is 13 residues. Germline assignment: CDR1 SGDLS and CDR2 YYNGEE. The germline V and J ends were trimmed by 3 bases and 4 bases, with 10 bases remaining between them. Sequenced material: peripheral blood. The chain employs TRBV9 and TRBJ2-5; D is unclear. This receptor was taken from a middle-aged man with acute or convalescent COVID-19. CDR3 nucleotides: TGTGCCAGCAGCGCGCGGCCCCCAGAGACCCAGTACTTC. Translation gives CASSARPPETQYF.